This T cell receptor beta chain stems from a study of T cell responses to AZD1222 COVID-19 vaccine. Germline CDR1 is SNHLY and CDR2 is FYNNEI. CDR3 size: 13 residues. V was clipped by 6 bases and J by 6 bases, with 9 bases between them. Clones were sequenced by immunoSEQ multiplex PCR, and TCRdb holds only the in-frame ones, with some missing. The sample consists of 55,000 to 70,000 clones, 88% of them appearing once. This chain links TRBV2 with TRBJ1-6; tentative D call: TRBD1 (6 bases). The specimen comprised peripheral blood, sampled on day 0 of AZD1222 vaccination. This receptor was identified in an adult in good health. The CDR3 region has the DNA TGTGCCAGCAGAGGGGGAGGTAATTCACCCCTCCACTTT. Its translation: CASRGGGNSPLHF.